The sequence of this T cell receptor (beta chain) was determined in a study of cytomegalovirus exposure and HLA in healthy donors. For the study at large: Researchers previously reported finding more than 100 million unique TCR beta sequences from some 180 million T cells. Regarding the study as a whole: Researchers reported in a later analysis that a missense DCLRE1C variant was tied to TCR beta V- and J-gene trimming.

It was with 60 Vbeta and 13 Jbeta primers that the PCR ran. Sequencing used immunoSEQ multiplex PCR; TCRdb keeps in-frame clones, though not all of them. The sample contains about 180,000 clones, roughly three quarters of which appear only once. Concerning this clone itself: Its specificity is not known.

CDR1 is SGHTA, CDR2 FQGNSA, per germline. The V gene lost 0 bases and the J gene lost 13 bases, with 18 bases spanning the gap. This CDR3 is 15 amino acids long. The V and J genes are TRBV7-2 and TRBJ1-4, with D possibly being TRBD1 (5 bases). The sequenced sample consisted of PBMCs. This sequence was found in a woman in her 30s in good health and CMV-seropositive. The CDR3 nucleotides read TGTGCCAGCAGCTTAGCGAGACAGTCGCAAGGCGGACTGTTTTTT. It codes for CASSLARQSQGGLFF. The whole variable domain, filled in from reference TRBV7-2 and TRBJ1-4, reads GAGVSQSPSNKVTEKGKDVELRCDPISGHTALYWYRQSLGQGLEFLIYFQGNSAPDKSGLPSDRFSAERTGGSVSTLTIQRTQQEDSAVYLCASSLARQSQGGLFFGSGTQLSVL.